A selection of T cell receptor beta chains follows, all from one sample in a study of blood T cell repertoires in COVID-19. Generated by immunoSEQ multiplex PCR, the TCRdb table keeps only in-frame clones and is missing some. The sample includes some 130,000 clones, around three quarters of them seen just once. Sequenced input: peripheral blood. These TCRs come from a woman older than 75 with acute or convalescent COVID-19. The CDR3 runs from the conserved cysteine through the conserved F or W. The D gene is left open where the match is weak. Only part of the rows carry a size: once, few, many, or a class if the clone is expanded.

V gene: TRBV6-2/TRBV6-3; D gene: .; clone size: once; J gene: TRBJ2-3; CDR3 DNA: TGTGCCAGCAGCCGCGACTACACAGATACGCAGTATTTT; CDR3 protein: CASSRDYTDTQYF
V gene: TRBV7-9; D gene: .; clone size: .; J gene: TRBJ1-4; CDR3 DNA: TGTGCCAGCAGCTTAGAACTAAATGAAAAACTGTTTTTT; CDR3 protein: CASSLELNEKLFF
V gene: TRBV5-1; D gene: TRBD1; clone size: .; J gene: TRBJ1-2; CDR3 DNA: TGCGCCAGCAGCTTGGGACAGGGGGCGCGTGGCTACACCTTC; CDR3 protein: CASSLGQGARGYTF
V gene: TRBV5-4; D gene: TRBD1; clone size: .; J gene: TRBJ1-1; CDR3 DNA: TGTGCCAGCAGCTCCCCCCTCCTACGACAGGGACACACTGAAGCTTTCTTT; CDR3 protein: CASSSPLLRQGHTEAFF
V gene: TRBV6-2/TRBV6-3; D gene: .; clone size: .; J gene: TRBJ1-1; CDR3 DNA: TGTGCCAGCAGTTACTCGACGGGCACTGAAGCTTTCTTT; CDR3 protein: CASSYSTGTEAFF
V gene: TRBV18; D gene: TRBD1; clone size: .; J gene: TRBJ2-5; CDR3 DNA: TGTGCCAGCGCTCTTGGACAGGGCGGCGCAGAGACCCAGTACTTC; CDR3 protein: CASALGQGGAETQYF
V gene: TRBV28; D gene: .; clone size: .; J gene: TRBJ2-7; CDR3 DNA: TGTGCCAGCAGTCCCCTCGTAGTGCTTACGGGCTACGAGCAGTACTTC; CDR3 protein: CASSPLVVLTGYEQYF
V gene: TRBV19; D gene: .; clone size: .; J gene: TRBJ1-6; CDR3 DNA: TGTGCCAGTAGTCCAGTGGCCGCCGGGATACCCTCCTATAATTCACCCCTCCACTTT; CDR3 protein: CASSPVAAGIPSYNSPLHF
V gene: TRBV6-5; D gene: TRBD1; clone size: .; J gene: TRBJ1-6; CDR3 DNA: TGTGCCAGCAGATGGGGACAGGGGGATTCACCCCTCCACTTT; CDR3 protein: CASRWGQGDSPLHF
V gene: TRBV28; D gene: TRBD2; clone size: .; J gene: TRBJ2-1; CDR3 DNA: TGTGCCAGCAGCCCAGCGTGGCGGGAGTACAATGAGCAGTTCTTC; CDR3 protein: CASSPAWREYNEQFF
V gene: TRBV4-3; D gene: .; clone size: .; J gene: TRBJ2-7; CDR3 DNA: TGCGCCAGCAGCCGACTACGCGGGCAGAGCTACGAGCAGTACTTC; CDR3 protein: CASSRLRGQSYEQYF
V gene: TRBV30; D gene: TRBD1; clone size: once; J gene: TRBJ1-5; CDR3 DNA: TGTGCCTGGGGGGGACAGGGGAATCAGCCCCAGCATTTT; CDR3 protein: CAWGGQGNQPQHF
V gene: TRBV6-6; D gene: .; clone size: .; J gene: TRBJ1-2; CDR3 DNA: TGTGCCAGCAGTTACTCGGCCGAAAGCAGGGGCTACACCTTC; CDR3 protein: CASSYSAESRGYTF
V gene: TRBV4-1; D gene: TRBD1; clone size: once; J gene: TRBJ1-2; CDR3 DNA: TGCGCCAGCAGCCAAGATTTGGCCGGGACAGATTATGGCTACACCTTC; CDR3 protein: CASSQDLAGTDYGYTF
V gene: TRBV9; D gene: .; clone size: .; J gene: TRBJ2-6; CDR3 DNA: TGTGCCAGCAGCGTAGCTTGGAGGGGCGGGCCCTTCTCTGGGGCCAACGTCCTGACTTTC; CDR3 protein: CASSVAWRGGPFSGANVLTF
V gene: TRBV2; D gene: TRBD1; clone size: .; J gene: TRBJ2-3; CDR3 DNA: TGTGCCTCATCGGGGGGACAGGGGTCAGATACGCAGTATTTT; CDR3 protein: CASSGGQGSDTQYF
V gene: TRBV29-1; D gene: .; clone size: .; J gene: TRBJ1-1; CDR3 DNA: TGCAGCGTTGAAGCAGGGATGAACACTGAAGCTTTCTTT; CDR3 protein: CSVEAGMNTEAFF
V gene: TRBV18; D gene: TRBD2; clone size: .; J gene: TRBJ2-1; CDR3 DNA: TGTGCCAGCTCACAGACCGGCGGGAGAGATGAGCAGTTCTTC; CDR3 protein: CASSQTGGRDEQFF
V gene: TRBV24-1; D gene: TRBD1; clone size: .; J gene: TRBJ1-5; CDR3 DNA: TGTGCCACCAGTGATAGACAGGGGAGGAACAACCAGCCCCAGCATTTT; CDR3 protein: CATSDRQGRNNQPQHF
V gene: TRBV2; D gene: TRBD2; clone size: .; J gene: TRBJ2-3; CDR3 DNA: TGTGCCAGCAGTGAGGGACTAGCGGGAGCAGATACGCAGTATTTT; CDR3 protein: CASSEGLAGADTQYF
V gene: TRBV10-3; D gene: TRBD2; clone size: .; J gene: TRBJ2-1; CDR3 DNA: TGTGCCATCAGTGAGCTAGCGGGGGGGGACAATGAGCAGTTCTTC; CDR3 protein: CAISELAGGDNEQFF
V gene: TRBV9; D gene: TRBD1; clone size: .; J gene: TRBJ1-6; CDR3 DNA: TGTGCCAGCAGCTTGACAGGGGATAATTCACCCCTCCACTTT; CDR3 protein: CASSLTGDNSPLHF
V gene: TRBV6-2/TRBV6-3; D gene: TRBD1; clone size: .; J gene: TRBJ1-1; CDR3 DNA: TGTGCCAGCAGTGGAGGGACAGGACGGGGAAAAGCTTTCTTT; CDR3 protein: CASSGGTGRGKAFF
V gene: TRBV10-3; D gene: TRBD1; clone size: .; J gene: TRBJ1-5; CDR3 DNA: TGTGCCATCAAGCCGGACAGGGGCAATCAGCCCCAGCATTTT; CDR3 protein: CAIKPDRGNQPQHF
V gene: TRBV6-2/TRBV6-3; D gene: .; clone size: .; J gene: TRBJ1-2; CDR3 DNA: TGTGCCAGCAGTTACCTTTCGGGATCCTATGGCTACACCTTC; CDR3 protein: CASSYLSGSYGYTF
V gene: TRBV11-1; D gene: .; clone size: .; J gene: TRBJ1-1; CDR3 DNA: TGTGCCAGCAGCCCCCAAATAGCGTACACTGAAGCTTTCTTT; CDR3 protein: CASSPQIAYTEAFF
V gene: TRBV29-1; D gene: .; clone size: .; J gene: TRBJ2-3; CDR3 DNA: TGCAGCGTTGACGGGATTAGCACAGATACGCAGTATTTT; CDR3 protein: CSVDGISTDTQYF
V gene: TRBV27; D gene: TRBD2; clone size: once; J gene: TRBJ2-2; CDR3 DNA: TGTGCCAGCAGTTCATGGGGACTAGCGGGGTTTGGCACCGGGGAGCTGTTTTTT; CDR3 protein: CASSSWGLAGFGTGELFF
V gene: TRBV6-5; D gene: TRBD2; clone size: .; J gene: TRBJ2-7; CDR3 DNA: TGTGCCAGCAGTTACTCCAGCGGGACGTCCTACGAGCAGTACTTC; CDR3 protein: CASSYSSGTSYEQYF
V gene: TRBV4-2; D gene: TRBD2; clone size: .; J gene: TRBJ2-1; CDR3 DNA: TGTGCCAGCAGCCAGTTGCCCGGGACTACTAATAACAATGAGCAGTTCTTC; CDR3 protein: CASSQLPGTTNNNEQFF
V gene: TRBV18; D gene: .; clone size: .; J gene: TRBJ2-5; CDR3 DNA: TGTGCCAGCTCACCAGATACAGCCGGGACCCAGTACTTC; CDR3 protein: CASSPDTAGTQYF
V gene: TRBV5-1; D gene: TRBD2; clone size: .; J gene: TRBJ2-5; CDR3 DNA: TGCGCCAGCAGCCCGCGGGGGGACCAAGAGACCCAGTACTTC; CDR3 protein: CASSPRGDQETQYF
V gene: TRBV7-8; D gene: TRBD1; clone size: .; J gene: TRBJ1-2; CDR3 DNA: TGTGCCAGCAGCTTAACCCCGTGGGACAGGGGGTTCTATGGCTACACCTTC; CDR3 protein: CASSLTPWDRGFYGYTF
V gene: TRBV6-2/TRBV6-3; D gene: .; clone size: .; J gene: TRBJ1-4; CDR3 DNA: TGTGCCAGCAGCCGAGGAGGAGATGAAAAACTGTTTTTT; CDR3 protein: CASSRGGDEKLFF
V gene: TRBV29-1; D gene: .; clone size: .; J gene: TRBJ2-3; CDR3 DNA: TGCAGCGTTGGTGGCCCACGGGAGAGCGAGGCAGATACGCAGTATTTT; CDR3 protein: CSVGGPRESEADTQYF
V gene: TRBV7-2; D gene: .; clone size: few; J gene: TRBJ1-5; CDR3 DNA: TGTGCCAGCAGGCAGGGGTTCAATCAGCCCCAGCATTTT; CDR3 protein: CASRQGFNQPQHF
V gene: TRBV24-1; D gene: .; clone size: .; J gene: TRBJ2-3; CDR3 DNA: TGTGCCACCAGTGATTATTCTGGGGGGGCCCCTAACCTGTATTTT; CDR3 protein: CATSDYSGGAPNLYF
V gene: TRBV2; D gene: TRBD1; clone size: .; J gene: TRBJ2-2; CDR3 DNA: TGTGCCAGCAGGGGACAGATGAACACCGGGGAGCTGTTTTTT; CDR3 protein: CASRGQMNTGELFF
V gene: TRBV6-6; D gene: TRBD1; clone size: .; J gene: TRBJ1-6; CDR3 DNA: TGTGCCAGCAGTTACTCCGGGACAGTGAATTCACCCCTCCACTTT; CDR3 protein: CASSYSGTVNSPLHF
V gene: TRBV18; D gene: TRBD1; clone size: .; J gene: TRBJ1-2; CDR3 DNA: TGTGCCAGCTCACCGACAGGGGGCTATGGCTACACCTTC; CDR3 protein: CASSPTGGYGYTF
V gene: TRBV5-1; D gene: .; clone size: .; J gene: TRBJ1-2; CDR3 DNA: TGCGCCAGCAGCTTGGACTTCTATGGCTACACCTTC; CDR3 protein: CASSLDFYGYTF
V gene: TRBV2; D gene: TRBD1; clone size: .; J gene: TRBJ2-3; CDR3 DNA: TGTGCCAGCAGTCTCCGGGACAGGGGCCTTTATACGCAGTATTTT; CDR3 protein: CASSLRDRGLYTQYF
V gene: TRBV19; D gene: TRBD2; clone size: .; J gene: TRBJ2-2; CDR3 DNA: TGTGCCAGTAGTACTAGCGGGGGCCTGAACACCGGGGAGCTGTTTTTT; CDR3 protein: CASSTSGGLNTGELFF
V gene: TRBV29-1; D gene: TRBD2; clone size: .; J gene: TRBJ2-5; CDR3 DNA: TGCAGCGTTAGGACTAGCGGGAGCTCGGAGACCCAGTACTTC; CDR3 protein: CSVRTSGSSETQYF
V gene: TRBV6-5; D gene: .; clone size: .; J gene: TRBJ2-1; CDR3 DNA: TGTGCCAGCACCTTCCCTAGCGGAGGGGGCAATGAGCAGTTCTTC; CDR3 protein: CASTFPSGGGNEQFF
V gene: TRBV5-1; D gene: .; clone size: .; J gene: TRBJ2-2; CDR3 DNA: TGCGCCAGCAGCTCGACCCCAGGCGCTCCTGGGGAGCTGTTTTTT; CDR3 protein: CASSSTPGAPGELFF
V gene: TRBV6-6; D gene: .; clone size: .; J gene: TRBJ1-5; CDR3 DNA: TGTGCCACCACAGAAGTTACAGGGAACCAGCCCCAGCATTTT; CDR3 protein: CATTEVTGNQPQHF
V gene: TRBV7-2; D gene: .; clone size: many; J gene: TRBJ1-3; CDR3 DNA: TGTGCCAGCAGCCTCCGACAGTCTGGCTTTGGAAACACCATATATTTT; CDR3 protein: CASSLRQSGFGNTIYF